Listed below are T cell receptor beta chains from one sample, sequenced in a study of cytomegalovirus exposure and HLA in healthy donors. Repertoires were generated with immunoSEQ multiplex PCR, while TCRdb's copy carries only in-frame clones and drops some. The sample gives roughly 98,000 clones, about 80% of which show up once; around 3% is in the top ten. The sequenced material came from PBMCs. The receptor source for this set is a man in his forties or fifties in good health and CMV-seronegative. Each CDR3 is given with its conserved first and last residue. Each record gives: D gene, clone size, J gene, V gene, CDR3 DNA, CDR3 protein. D genes are given only for firm matches. The listing skips clone size in some rows; elsewhere it reads once, few, many or a size class.

D gene: .; clone size: .; J gene: TRBJ2-7; V gene: TRBV4-2; CDR3 DNA: TGTGCCAGCAGCCAAGGGGACTCCTACGAGCAGTACTTC; CDR3 protein: CASSQGDSYEQYF
D gene: TRBD1; clone size: .; J gene: TRBJ2-3; V gene: TRBV7-8; CDR3 DNA: TGTGCCAGCAGCGGCAGAGGACTCCAACAGGGGGCGCGTACAGATACGCAGTATTTT; CDR3 protein: CASSGRGLQQGARTDTQYF
D gene: .; clone size: .; J gene: TRBJ2-5; V gene: TRBV28; CDR3 DNA: TGTGCCAGCAGTTCCCTGAGGGGGGGGCAAGAGACCCAGTACTTC; CDR3 protein: CASSSLRGGQETQYF
D gene: TRBD1; clone size: once; J gene: TRBJ2-1; V gene: TRBV6-5; CDR3 DNA: TGTGCCAGCAGGACGGGACAGGGTACCAATGAGCAGTTCTTC; CDR3 protein: CASRTGQGTNEQFF
D gene: .; clone size: .; J gene: TRBJ1-6; V gene: TRBV2; CDR3 DNA: TGTGCCAGCAGTGTCGGACAGTTTCGGTCACCCCTCCACTTT; CDR3 protein: CASSVGQFRSPLHF
D gene: .; clone size: .; J gene: TRBJ2-1; V gene: TRBV10-1; CDR3 DNA: TGCGCTAGCAAGCAACAGCCGGCATACGATGAGCAGTTCTTC; CDR3 protein: CASKQQPAYDEQFF
D gene: .; clone size: .; J gene: TRBJ1-6; V gene: TRBV10-3; CDR3 DNA: TGTGCCATCAGTGAGTGGGGCAGCACAAATTCACCCCTCCACTTT; CDR3 protein: CAISEWGSTNSPLHF
D gene: TRBD1; clone size: medium-sized; J gene: TRBJ2-6; V gene: TRBV6-4; CDR3 DNA: TGTGCCAGCAGTGGGACAGGGGGCTCTGGGGCCAACGTCCTGACTTTC; CDR3 protein: CASSGTGGSGANVLTF
D gene: .; clone size: .; J gene: TRBJ1-1; V gene: TRBV7-3; CDR3 DNA: TGTGCCAGCAGCTTATTAGCGGGTAGTACTGAAGCTTTCTTT; CDR3 protein: CASSLLAGSTEAFF
D gene: .; clone size: few; J gene: TRBJ2-3; V gene: TRBV29-1; CDR3 DNA: TGCAGCGTTGAAGGGGGTAGGGAGGCAGATACGCAGTATTTT; CDR3 protein: CSVEGGREADTQYF
D gene: TRBD1; clone size: few; J gene: TRBJ1-5; V gene: TRBV30; CDR3 DNA: TGTGCCTGGGGGACAGGGTGGAATCAGCCCCAGCATTTT; CDR3 protein: CAWGTGWNQPQHF
D gene: TRBD1; clone size: .; J gene: TRBJ1-1; V gene: TRBV6-5; CDR3 DNA: TGTGCCAGCAGACGGACAGGGTACACTGAAGCTTTCTTT; CDR3 protein: CASRRTGYTEAFF
D gene: TRBD1; clone size: once; J gene: TRBJ1-1; V gene: TRBV5-4; CDR3 DNA: TGTGCCAGCAGCGCGCCCACAGGGGTGAACACTGAAGCTTTCTTT; CDR3 protein: CASSAPTGVNTEAFF
D gene: TRBD1; clone size: .; J gene: TRBJ2-7; V gene: TRBV30; CDR3 DNA: TGTGCCTGGTGGGGACAGGGATCCTACGAGCAGTACTTC; CDR3 protein: CAWWGQGSYEQYF
D gene: .; clone size: .; J gene: TRBJ1-1; V gene: TRBV7-9; CDR3 DNA: TGTGCCAGCAGCTTAAGGACTGCCGAAGCTTTCTTT; CDR3 protein: CASSLRTAEAFF
D gene: .; clone size: once; J gene: TRBJ1-3; V gene: TRBV15; CDR3 DNA: TGTGCCACCAGCAGAGACACTGGAAACACCATATATTTT; CDR3 protein: CATSRDTGNTIYF
D gene: .; clone size: .; J gene: TRBJ2-3; V gene: TRBV19; CDR3 DNA: TGTGCCAGTAGTATAGCCCAGGCTAGCACAGATACGCAGTATTTT; CDR3 protein: CASSIAQASTDTQYF
D gene: .; clone size: .; J gene: TRBJ1-4; V gene: TRBV6-1; CDR3 DNA: TGTGCCAGCAGTGTCGGCAGGGCAGGACCTAATGAAAAACTGTTTTTT; CDR3 protein: CASSVGRAGPNEKLFF
D gene: .; clone size: .; J gene: TRBJ2-7; V gene: TRBV7-9; CDR3 DNA: TGTGCCAGCAGCTTAGTTCTGGGAGGTTACTACGAGCAGTACTTC; CDR3 protein: CASSLVLGGYYEQYF
D gene: TRBD1; clone size: .; J gene: TRBJ1-3; V gene: TRBV7-8; CDR3 DNA: TGTGCCAGCAGCTCAAATCCGACAGGGACCGTCCGCCCCACCATATATTTT; CDR3 protein: CASSSNPTGTVRPTIYF
D gene: .; clone size: .; J gene: TRBJ1-5; V gene: TRBV2; CDR3 DNA: TGTGCCAGCAGGGAGGGCCCGCCGGGAGGACATCAGCCCCAGCATTTT; CDR3 protein: CASREGPPGGHQPQHF
D gene: TRBD1; clone size: .; J gene: TRBJ1-1; V gene: TRBV18; CDR3 DNA: TGTGCCAGCTCACTGGGACAGGGTGAAGCTTTCTTT; CDR3 protein: CASSLGQGEAFF
D gene: TRBD2; clone size: .; J gene: TRBJ2-2; V gene: TRBV5-8; CDR3 DNA: TGTGCCAGCAGCTCAAATAGCGGGAGGGGTTTCGGCACCGGGGAGCTGTTTTTT; CDR3 protein: CASSSNSGRGFGTGELFF
D gene: TRBD2; clone size: .; J gene: TRBJ2-7; V gene: TRBV27; CDR3 DNA: TGTGCCAGCAGTTTCGGGCGGGAGGCGGTCTACGAGCAGTACTTC; CDR3 protein: CASSFGREAVYEQYF
D gene: TRBD1; clone size: .; J gene: TRBJ2-5; V gene: TRBV2; CDR3 DNA: TGTGCCAGCAGTACCCAGAGGGGGCTTGGAGAGACCCAGTACTTC; CDR3 protein: CASSTQRGLGETQYF
D gene: .; clone size: .; J gene: TRBJ1-1; V gene: TRBV16; CDR3 DNA: TGTGCCAGCAGCCAATTTCGGCCAGGTTTGAACACTGAAGCTTTCTTT; CDR3 protein: CASSQFRPGLNTEAFF
D gene: .; clone size: few; J gene: TRBJ1-1; V gene: TRBV29-1; CDR3 DNA: TGCAGCGTCCAAAGGGGAACTGAAGCTTTCTTT; CDR3 protein: CSVQRGTEAFF
D gene: .; clone size: .; J gene: TRBJ1-2; V gene: TRBV6-1; CDR3 DNA: TGTGCCAGCAGCCCAAGTAGGGGTCACACCTATGGCTACACCTTC; CDR3 protein: CASSPSRGHTYGYTF
D gene: TRBD1; clone size: few; J gene: TRBJ2-7; V gene: TRBV19; CDR3 DNA: TGTGCCAGTAGTACCCGGAAGACAGGGACCTACGAGCAGTACTTC; CDR3 protein: CASSTRKTGTYEQYF
D gene: .; clone size: once; J gene: TRBJ1-2; V gene: TRBV30; CDR3 DNA: TGTGCCTGGAGTGGGGGGGACCCCACGGACTACACCTTC; CDR3 protein: CAWSGGDPTDYTF
D gene: .; clone size: .; J gene: TRBJ1-5; V gene: TRBV15; CDR3 DNA: TGTGCCACCAGCAGAGAGAGTTATCAGCCCCAGCATTTT; CDR3 protein: CATSRESYQPQHF
D gene: .; clone size: .; J gene: TRBJ1-1; V gene: TRBV7-9; CDR3 DNA: TGTTCCAGCAGCTCCTCCTACAGGGAAGCTTTCTTT; CDR3 protein: CSSSSSYREAFF
D gene: .; clone size: .; J gene: TRBJ2-5; V gene: TRBV5-1; CDR3 DNA: TGCGCCAGCAGCGGCGGGACCCCGGGCAAAGAGACCCAGTACTTC; CDR3 protein: CASSGGTPGKETQYF
D gene: .; clone size: .; J gene: TRBJ1-1; V gene: TRBV6-1; CDR3 DNA: TGTGCCAGCAGTCCAGAGAGGTTGAACACTGAAGCTTTCTTT; CDR3 protein: CASSPERLNTEAFF
D gene: .; clone size: .; J gene: TRBJ1-2; V gene: TRBV5-1; CDR3 DNA: TGCGCCAGCAGCTCAGGGCCAGCCGAGGGCTACACCTTC; CDR3 protein: CASSSGPAEGYTF
D gene: .; clone size: .; J gene: TRBJ1-6; V gene: TRBV6-1; CDR3 DNA: TGTGCCAGCAGCGGAGGACGGCCTAATTCACCCCTCCACTTT; CDR3 protein: CASSGGRPNSPLHF
D gene: TRBD2; clone size: .; J gene: TRBJ2-3; V gene: TRBV7-8; CDR3 DNA: TGTGCCAGCAGCCCGCCTGTGGGGAGCGGGGGGGCCGCAGATACGCAGTATTTT; CDR3 protein: CASSPPVGSGGAADTQYF
D gene: TRBD1; clone size: .; J gene: TRBJ1-6; V gene: TRBV5-4; CDR3 DNA: TGTGCCAGCAGCACCGTCCGTGGGACAGGGCGTTCACCCCTCCACTTT; CDR3 protein: CASSTVRGTGRSPLHF
D gene: TRBD1; clone size: .; J gene: TRBJ2-2; V gene: TRBV5-4; CDR3 DNA: TGTGCCAGCAGCAAGGACAGGGGAGGCACCGGGGAGCTGTTTTTT; CDR3 protein: CASSKDRGGTGELFF
D gene: .; clone size: once; J gene: TRBJ1-6; V gene: TRBV9; CDR3 DNA: TGTGCCAGCAGCGTAGGAGGGTTTGATTCACCCCTCCACTTT; CDR3 protein: CASSVGGFDSPLHF
D gene: TRBD2; clone size: .; J gene: TRBJ2-1; V gene: TRBV11-2; CDR3 DNA: TGTGCCAGCAGCCCGAATGGGCGGGGGGAGAATGAGCAGTTCTTC; CDR3 protein: CASSPNGRGENEQFF
D gene: TRBD2; clone size: .; J gene: TRBJ2-3; V gene: TRBV11-2; CDR3 DNA: TGTGCCAGCAGCCCCACGAGCGGGGCGGGCCCAGATACGCAGTATTTT; CDR3 protein: CASSPTSGAGPDTQYF
D gene: .; clone size: .; J gene: TRBJ1-1; V gene: TRBV19; CDR3 DNA: TGTGCCAGTAGTATAGTGGGGGGAGGGAACACTGAAGCTTTCTTT; CDR3 protein: CASSIVGGGNTEAFF
D gene: .; clone size: .; J gene: TRBJ1-6; V gene: TRBV5-4; CDR3 DNA: TGTGCCAGCAGCTTGGAGTCGGCAGGGGATTCACCCCTCCACTTT; CDR3 protein: CASSLESAGDSPLHF
D gene: TRBD1; clone size: .; J gene: TRBJ1-5; V gene: TRBV28; CDR3 DNA: TGTGCCAGCAGTTCGATACAGGGGATTGCTCAGCCCCAGCATTTT; CDR3 protein: CASSSIQGIAQPQHF
D gene: .; clone size: .; J gene: TRBJ1-2; V gene: TRBV10-3; CDR3 DNA: TGTGCCATCAGTGAGCCGACAGGCTTCTATGGCTACACCTTC; CDR3 protein: CAISEPTGFYGYTF
D gene: .; clone size: .; J gene: TRBJ2-7; V gene: TRBV5-1; CDR3 DNA: TGCGCCAGCAGCCTTACTACCTCCTACGAGCAGTACTTC; CDR3 protein: CASSLTTSYEQYF
D gene: .; clone size: once; J gene: TRBJ1-5; V gene: TRBV7-3; CDR3 DNA: TGTGCCAGCAGCTCCAAGGGGGGGCAGCCCCAGCATTTT; CDR3 protein: CASSSKGGQPQHF
D gene: TRBD2; clone size: once; J gene: TRBJ2-1; V gene: TRBV5-1; CDR3 DNA: TGCGCCAGCAGCTTGGTCTCCGCGGGAGGCTACAATGAGCAGTTCTTC; CDR3 protein: CASSLVSAGGYNEQFF
D gene: TRBD1; clone size: .; J gene: TRBJ2-5; V gene: TRBV11-2; CDR3 DNA: TGTGCCAGCAGCTTAGGTTCGACCGGGACAGTAAAGACCCAGTACTTC; CDR3 protein: CASSLGSTGTVKTQYF
D gene: TRBD2; clone size: .; J gene: TRBJ2-5; V gene: TRBV28; CDR3 DNA: TGTGCCAGCAGAGACGGACTAGCGGGTACTGGGACCCAGTACTTC; CDR3 protein: CASRDGLAGTGTQYF
D gene: .; clone size: .; J gene: TRBJ2-1; V gene: TRBV11-3; CDR3 DNA: TGTGCCAGCAGTCGTAAATCAGGTTACAATGAGCAGTTCTTC; CDR3 protein: CASSRKSGYNEQFF
D gene: TRBD2; clone size: .; J gene: TRBJ2-3; V gene: TRBV7-8; CDR3 DNA: TGTGCCAGCAGCTTAGCTAGCGGGAGCACAGATACGCAGTATTTT; CDR3 protein: CASSLASGSTDTQYF
D gene: TRBD1; clone size: few; J gene: TRBJ1-5; V gene: TRBV10-3; CDR3 DNA: TGTGCCATCAGTCGGGACAGGGCGGGTAATCAGCCCCAGCATTTT; CDR3 protein: CAISRDRAGNQPQHF